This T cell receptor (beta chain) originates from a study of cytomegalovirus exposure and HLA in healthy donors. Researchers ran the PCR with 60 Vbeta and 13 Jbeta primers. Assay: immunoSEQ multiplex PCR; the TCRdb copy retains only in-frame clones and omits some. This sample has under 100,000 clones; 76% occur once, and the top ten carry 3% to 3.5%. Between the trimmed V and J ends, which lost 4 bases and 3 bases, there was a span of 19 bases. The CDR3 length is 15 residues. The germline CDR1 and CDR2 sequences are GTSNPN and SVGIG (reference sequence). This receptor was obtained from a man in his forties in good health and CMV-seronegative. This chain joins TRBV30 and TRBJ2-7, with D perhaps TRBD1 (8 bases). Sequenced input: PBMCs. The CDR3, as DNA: TGTGCCTGGAACCTACAGGGGGGGGCTCTCTACGAGCAGTACTTC. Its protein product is CAWNLQGGALYEQYF.